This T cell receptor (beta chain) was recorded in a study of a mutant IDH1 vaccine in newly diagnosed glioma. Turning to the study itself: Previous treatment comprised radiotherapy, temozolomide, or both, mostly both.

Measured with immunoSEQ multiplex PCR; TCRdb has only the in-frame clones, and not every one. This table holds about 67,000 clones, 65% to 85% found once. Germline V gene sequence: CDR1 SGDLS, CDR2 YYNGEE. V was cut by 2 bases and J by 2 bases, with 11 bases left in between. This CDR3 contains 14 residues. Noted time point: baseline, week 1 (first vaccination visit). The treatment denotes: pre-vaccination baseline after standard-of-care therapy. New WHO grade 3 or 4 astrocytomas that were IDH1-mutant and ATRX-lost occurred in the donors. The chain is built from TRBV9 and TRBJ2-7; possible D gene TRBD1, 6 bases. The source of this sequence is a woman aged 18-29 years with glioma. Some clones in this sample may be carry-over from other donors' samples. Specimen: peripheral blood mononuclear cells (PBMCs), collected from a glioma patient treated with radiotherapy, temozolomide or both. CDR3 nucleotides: TGTGCCAGCAGCGTTACACAGGGACCCTACGAGCAGTACTTC. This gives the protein CASSVTQGPYEQYF.